Following are 25 T cell receptor beta chains from one sample sequenced in a study of technical replicates of blood from a few donors. Using immunoSEQ multiplex PCR, the repertoire was profiled, and TCRdb retains in-frame clones only, with some absent. Of some 100,000 clones in the sample, roughly 95% were seen once. The sample comprised T cells isolated from PBMCs. These receptors all come from a human donor in good health.

The gene calls are TRBV28 and TRBJ2-7; D is uncertain. Germline V gene data show CDR1 as MDHEN and CDR2 as SYDVKM. The CDR3 runs 14 residues. The CDR3 region has the DNA TGTGCGGTCCTCTCCAGCGAAGTCATGGACGAGCAGTACTTC. Amino acids: CAVLSSEVMDEQYF.

The V and J genes are TRBV9 and TRBJ2-1; perhaps TRBD2 as D (6 bases). V dropped 0 bases and J dropped 4 bases, with 8 bases sitting between them. Germline assignment: CDR1 SGDLS and CDR2 YYNGEE. CDR3 size: 14 residues. In DNA form, the CDR3 reads TGTGCCAGCAGCGTAGGGGGAGGTTACAATGAGCAGTTCTTC. It is translated as CASSVGGGYNEQFF.

The V call is TRBV5-6, the J call TRBJ2-7; D possibly corresponds to TRBD2 (5 bases). The ends were cut back, 4 bases at V and 3 bases at J, with 20 bases in the middle. The CDR3 is 16 residues long. The germline V gene encodes CDR1 SGHDT and CDR2 YYEEEE. The CDR3 region has the DNA TGTGCCAGCAGCCAAGAGGGATACGGCGGCGACTACGAGCAGTACTTC. This sequence encodes CASSQEGYGGDYEQYF.

The chain joins TRBV25-1 to TRBJ2-1, with 7 nucleotides matching TRBD2. J lost 0 bases, V lost 8 bases, and 7 bases had no gene match. This CDR3 contains 15 residues. Germline V gene data show CDR1 as MGHDK and CDR2 as SYGVNS. DNA for the CDR3: TGTGCCAGCTCACGACGGACTAGCTCCTACAATGAGCAGTTCTTC. Translating gives CASSRRTSSYNEQFF.

CDR3 amino acids: CASSLAGGTGFTDTQYF. DNA for the CDR3: TGCGCCAGCAGCTTGGCCGGGGGGACAGGATTCACAGATACGCAGTATTTT. The chain recombines TRBV5-1 with TRBJ2-3; D is perhaps TRBD1 (8 bases). V gave up 0 bases and J gave up 2 bases, with 16 bases separating them. The CDR3 spans 17 residues. Germline CDR1 reads SGHRS; CDR2 reads YFSETQ.

The V gene is TRBV15, the J gene TRBJ1-2; 8 bases are a match to TRBD1. The CDR3 totals 15 residues. V shed 4 bases and J 4 bases; nucleotides not matched to a gene: 8. CDR1 and CDR2 (germline): LNHNV, YYDKDF (reference sequence). The CDR3 nucleotides read TGTGCCACCAGCATGGACAGGGAAAGTCTCTATGGCTACACCTTC. It specifies CATSMDRESLYGYTF.

The V call is TRBV10-3, the J call TRBJ2-3; no firm D call. This CDR3 is built from 11 residues. CDR1 and CDR2 from the germline V gene are ENHRY and SYGVKD. V was cut by 6 bases and J by 2 bases, with 3 bases left in between. The CDR3 DNA sequence: TGTGCCATCAGCTCCACAGATACGCAGTATTTT. Its translation: CAISSTDTQYF.

V and J are TRBV7-6 and TRBJ1-1; TRBD1 matches at 7 bases. Germline V CDR1 and CDR2: SGHVS, FNYEAQ. J lost 5 bases, V lost 5 bases, and 2 bases had no gene match. The CDR3 consists of 12 residues. The CDR3 is CASSPQGTEAFF. DNA of the CDR3: TGTGCCAGCAGCCCACAGGGGACTGAAGCTTTCTTT.

In DNA form, the CDR3 reads TGTGCCAGCTCAGCACTAGCGGGGCACACAGATACGCAGTATTTT. Its protein is CASSALAGHTDTQYF. The chain joins TRBV18 to TRBJ2-3; 10 bases agree with TRBD2. CDR3 length: 15 amino acids. Germline V lookup: CDR1 KGHSH, CDR2 LQKENI. Unmatched junction bases numbered 4, after V lost 5 bases and J lost 2 bases.

The genes are TRBV10-1 and TRBJ2-5; no reliable D call. Germline V gene lookup returns CDR1 WNHNN and CDR2 SYGVQD (reference sequence). CDR3 length: 13 amino acids. The V and J ends lost 5 bases and 1 base respectively, with 8 bases between them. The CDR3 DNA follows: TGCGCCAGCAGTCGGCGGATCCAAGAGACCCAGTACTTC. Translating gives CASSRRIQETQYF.

The genes are TRBV5-4 and TRBJ2-1; tentatively, D is TRBD2 (6 bases). The CDR3 is 14 amino acids. Germline values: CDR1 SGHNT, CDR2 YYREEE (reference sequence). The V and J ends lost 0 bases and 4 bases respectively, with 8 bases between them. CDR3 sequence (DNA): TGTGCCAGCAGCTTGGCTGGGACTTACAATGAGCAGTTCTTC. This codes for CASSLAGTYNEQFF.

The V gene is TRBV7-9, the J gene TRBJ2-3; the D gene is possibly TRBD1 (6 bases). CDR3 size: 14 residues. Deletions cut 4 bases from V and 0 bases from J, with 8 bases between. Germline V lookup: CDR1 SEHNR, CDR2 FQNEAQ (reference sequence). CDR3 amino acids: CASSYTGSTDTQYF. The CDR3 coding sequence is TGTGCCAGCAGCTATACAGGGAGCACAGATACGCAGTATTTT.

The chain employs TRBV7-9 and TRBJ1-1; 10 nucleotides agree with TRBD1. The CDR3 extends over 15 amino acids. With V trimmed by 5 bases and J by 4 bases, 7 bases remained unmatched. Germline CDR1 reads SEHNR; CDR2 reads FQNEAQ (reference sequence). The CDR3, as DNA: TGTGCCAGCAGCGCCCAGACAGGGGGCGGCACTGAAGCTTTCTTT. Translation: CASSAQTGGGTEAFF.

The genes are TRBV5-5 and TRBJ2-7; 10 nucleotides align to TRBD1. The junction had 5 bases not matched to a gene; V was cut back by 3 bases and J by 5 bases. The CDR3 has 14 amino acids. The V gene's germline CDR1 is SGHKS and CDR2 YYEKEE (reference sequence). CDR3 in amino acids: CASSSGQGTDEQYF. The CDR3, as DNA: TGTGCCAGCAGCTCGGGACAGGGGACCGACGAGCAGTACTTC.

The genes are TRBV27 and TRBJ1-1; the D is unclear. Trimming removed 4 bases from V and 4 bases from J, with 10 bases in between. Per germline, CDR1 MNHEY and CDR2 SMNVEV (reference sequence). The CDR3 loop spans 13 amino acids. DNA of the CDR3: TGTGCCAGCAGTTCCGGGGTTGGCACTGAAGCTTTCTTT. Encoded protein: CASSSGVGTEAFF.

The V and J genes are TRBV6-6 and TRBJ1-4; D remains unclear. The CDR3 has 12 amino acids. The ends were cut back, 2 bases at V and 12 bases at J, with 10 bases in the middle. The germline V gene has CDR1 MNHNY and CDR2 SVGAGI (reference sequence). The CDR3 sequence is CASSYRTGELFF. CDR3 in DNA: TGTGCCAGCAGTTACCGGACCGGGGAACTGTTTTTT.

The gene calls are TRBV5-4 and TRBJ1-5; possibly TRBD1 for D (6 bases). CDR3 length equals 13 residues. Germline CDR1 is SGHNT and CDR2 is YYREEE (reference sequence). Deletions cut 0 bases from V and 5 bases from J, with 6 bases between. As DNA, the CDR3 is TGTGCCAGCAGCTTGGACAGGGATCAGCCCCAGCATTTT. It codes for CASSLDRDQPQHF.

This sequence joins TRBV12-5 and TRBJ2-1; 7 nucleotides align to TRBD1. This CDR3 is built from 16 residues. CDR1 is LGHNT, CDR2 FRNRAP, per germline. The ends lost 7 bases at V and 5 bases at J; junction bases unmatched: 14. The CDR3 nucleotides read TGTGCTAGTGCTAACATTCCGGGACAGTTGAACAATGAGCAGTTCTTC. Protein sequence: CASANIPGQLNNEQFF.

In nucleotides, the CDR3 is TGTGCCAGCAGCGTAGGCGGGGGGGCCTTGGTTGAGCAGTTCTTC. Protein product: CASSVGGGALVEQFF. The chain is built from TRBV9 and TRBJ2-1, with TRBD2 matching 9 bases. The CDR3 is made up of 15 amino acids. CDR1 is SGDLS, CDR2 YYNGEE, per germline. The V segment lost 0 bases and the J segment 9 bases; nucleotides outside the gene matches: 7.

V usage is TRBV2 and J usage is TRBJ1-2; D is possibly TRBD1 (5 bases). From germline, CDR1 is SNHLY and CDR2 FYNNEI. V shed 4 bases and J shed 4 bases, with 13 bases lying between them. This CDR3 has 14 residues. As DNA, the CDR3 is TGTGCCAGCAGTGTAGTCGGGACTATCTATGGCTACACCTTC. It translates to CASSVVGTIYGYTF.

This chain uses TRBV2 with TRBJ2-3; 7 nucleotides agree with TRBD2. After removal of 4 bases from V and 0 bases from J, the junction contained 10 bases not matched to a gene. The length of the CDR3 is 17 residues. From germline, CDR1 is SNHLY and CDR2 FYNNEI. The CDR3 sequence is CASSGLADMSSTDTQYF. The DNA of the CDR3 is TGTGCCAGCAGTGGGCTAGCGGATATGTCTAGCACAGATACGCAGTATTTT.

This chain joins TRBV6-5 and TRBJ1-2; 9 bases align to TRBD1. The CDR3 is 16 residues long. Germline V lookup: CDR1 MNHEY, CDR2 SVGAGI. V trimming: 2 bases; J trimming: 2 bases; junction bases outside the gene matches: 6. The DNA of the CDR3 is TGTGCCAGCAGTTACCGGCCCGGGACAGGGAACTATGGCTACACCTTC. It encodes CASSYRPGTGNYGYTF.

This clone was picked up one time. The chain recombines TRBV10-2 with TRBJ2-1; 8 bases are shared with TRBD2. Germline CDR1 is WSHSY and CDR2 is SAAADI. The V gene end was trimmed by 10 bases and the J gene end by 0 bases; junction bases not matched to a gene: 8. The CDR3 is 15 amino acids. DNA of the CDR3: TGCGCCATTAAAATAGCGGGGAGCTCCTACAATGAGCAGTTCTTC. Amino acid sequence: CAIKIAGSSYNEQFF.

The chain joins TRBV5-1 to TRBJ2-7; no firm D call. Trimming cost V 4 bases and J 2 bases, with 16 bases left between them. The germline CDR1 and CDR2 sequences are SGHRS and YFSETQ. This CDR3 is 15 amino acids long. The CDR3, as DNA: TGCGCCAGCAGCACCGATCGACCAGGTCCCTACGAGCAGTACTTC. As protein: CASSTDRPGPYEQYF.

The genes are TRBV2 and TRBJ1-5; possible D gene TRBD1, 5 bases. This CDR3 region has 14 residues. V was shortened by 6 bases and J by 7 bases, with 16 bases between the two germline ends. The V gene's germline CDR1 is SNHLY and CDR2 FYNNEI. CDR3 sequence: CASRPTRGSQPQHF. The CDR3 bases are TGTGCCAGCAGGCCAACAAGGGGATCACAGCCCCAGCATTTT.